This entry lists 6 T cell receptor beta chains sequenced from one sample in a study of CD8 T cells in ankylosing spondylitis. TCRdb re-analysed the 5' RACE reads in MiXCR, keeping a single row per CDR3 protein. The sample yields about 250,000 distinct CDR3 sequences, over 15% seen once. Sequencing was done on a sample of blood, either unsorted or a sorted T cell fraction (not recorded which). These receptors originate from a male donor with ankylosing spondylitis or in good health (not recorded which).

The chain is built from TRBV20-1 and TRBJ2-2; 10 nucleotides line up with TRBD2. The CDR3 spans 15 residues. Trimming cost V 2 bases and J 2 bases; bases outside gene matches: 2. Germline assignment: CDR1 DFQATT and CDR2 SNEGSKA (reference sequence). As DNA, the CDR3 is TGCAGTGCTAGACAACTAGCGGGAAACACCGGGGAGCTGTTTTTT. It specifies CSARQLAGNTGELFF.

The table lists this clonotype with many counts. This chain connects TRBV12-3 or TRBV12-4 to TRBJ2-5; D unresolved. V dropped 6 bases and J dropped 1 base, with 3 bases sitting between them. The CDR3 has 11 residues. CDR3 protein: CASSLQETQYF. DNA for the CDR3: TGTGCCAGCAGCCTCCAAGAGACCCAGTACTTC.

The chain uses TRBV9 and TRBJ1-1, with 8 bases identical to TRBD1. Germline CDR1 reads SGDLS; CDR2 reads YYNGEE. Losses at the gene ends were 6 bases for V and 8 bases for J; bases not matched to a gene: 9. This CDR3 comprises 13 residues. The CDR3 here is CASTQVGTGEAFF. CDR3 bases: TGTGCCAGCACCCAAGTCGGGACAGGAGAAGCTTTCTTT.

This CDR3 is CSTVIAGGFYNEQFF. The CDR3 nucleotides are TGCAGCACGGTTATAGCGGGAGGCTTCTACAATGAGCAGTTCTTC. The chain is built from TRBV29-1 and TRBJ2-1; 10 bases are shared with TRBD2. Germline CDR1 reads SQVTM; CDR2 reads ANQGSEA. The V gene end was trimmed by 8 bases and the J gene end by 3 bases; junction bases not matched to a gene: 10. The CDR3 is made up of 15 amino acids.

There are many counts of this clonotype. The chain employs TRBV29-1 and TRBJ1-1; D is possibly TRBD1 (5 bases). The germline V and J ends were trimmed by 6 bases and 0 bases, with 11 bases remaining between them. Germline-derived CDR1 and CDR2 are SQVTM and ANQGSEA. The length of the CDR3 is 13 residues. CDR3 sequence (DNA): TGCAGCGTACTGACGGACATGAACACTGAAGCTTTCTTT. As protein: CSVLTDMNTEAFF.

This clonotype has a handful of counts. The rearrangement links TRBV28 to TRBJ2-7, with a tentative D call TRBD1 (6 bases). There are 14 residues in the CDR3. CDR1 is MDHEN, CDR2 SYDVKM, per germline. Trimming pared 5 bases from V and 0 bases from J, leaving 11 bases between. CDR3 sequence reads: CASSPQGSSYEQYF. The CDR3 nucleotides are TGTGCCAGCAGTCCCCAGGGGAGCTCCTACGAGCAGTACTTC.